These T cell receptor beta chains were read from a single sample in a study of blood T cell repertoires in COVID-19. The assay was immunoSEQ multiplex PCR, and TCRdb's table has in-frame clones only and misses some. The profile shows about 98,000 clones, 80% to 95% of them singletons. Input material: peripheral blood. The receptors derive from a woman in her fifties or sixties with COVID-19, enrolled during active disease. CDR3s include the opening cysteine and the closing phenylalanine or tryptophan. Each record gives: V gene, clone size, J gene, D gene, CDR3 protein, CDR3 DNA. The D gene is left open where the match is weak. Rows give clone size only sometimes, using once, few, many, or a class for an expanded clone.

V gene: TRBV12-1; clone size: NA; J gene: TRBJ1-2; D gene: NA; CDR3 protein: CASSSLWDRDLYGYTF; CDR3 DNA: TGTGCCAGCAGCTCGCTCTGGGACAGGGATCTCTATGGCTACACCTTC
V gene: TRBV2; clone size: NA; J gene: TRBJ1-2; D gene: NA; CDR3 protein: CASMPQPYGYTF; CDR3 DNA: TGTGCCAGCATGCCACAGCCCTATGGCTACACCTTC
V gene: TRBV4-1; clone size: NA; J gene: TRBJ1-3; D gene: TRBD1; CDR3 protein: CASSRPGRDRVSGNTIYF; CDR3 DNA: TGCGCCAGCAGCCGACCCGGCAGGGACAGGGTCTCTGGAAACACCATATATTTT
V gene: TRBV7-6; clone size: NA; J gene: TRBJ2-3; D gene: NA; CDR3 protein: CASSLTSRDTQYF; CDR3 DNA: TGTGCCAGCAGCTTAACTTCCAGGGATACGCAGTATTTT
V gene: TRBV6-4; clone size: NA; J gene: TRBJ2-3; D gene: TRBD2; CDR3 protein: CASSSGGRGTDTQYF; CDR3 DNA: TGTGCCAGCAGCTCGGGGGGGCGAGGCACAGATACGCAGTATTTT
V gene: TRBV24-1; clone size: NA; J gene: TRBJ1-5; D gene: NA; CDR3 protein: CATSDYDAGEDQPQHF; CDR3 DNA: TGTGCCACCAGTGACTACGACGCGGGGGAGGATCAGCCCCAGCATTTT
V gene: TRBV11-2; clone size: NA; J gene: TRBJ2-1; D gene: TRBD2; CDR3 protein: CASSPLAGSYNEQFF; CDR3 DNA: TGTGCCAGCAGCCCACTAGCGGGGTCCTACAATGAGCAGTTCTTC
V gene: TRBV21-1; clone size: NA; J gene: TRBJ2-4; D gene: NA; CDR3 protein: CASSRGAGAKNIQYF; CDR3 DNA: TGTGCCAGCAGCAGAGGGGCGGGGGCCAAAAACATTCAGTACTTC
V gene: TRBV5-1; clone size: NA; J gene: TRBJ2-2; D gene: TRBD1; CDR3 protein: CASSSLSGQGNTGELFF; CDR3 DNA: TGCGCCAGCAGCTCCCTCTCGGGACAGGGAAACACCGGGGAGCTGTTTTTT
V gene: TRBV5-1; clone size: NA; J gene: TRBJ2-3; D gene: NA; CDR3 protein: CASSLDRATDTQYF; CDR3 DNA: TGCGCCAGCAGCTTGGACAGGGCAACAGATACGCAGTATTTT
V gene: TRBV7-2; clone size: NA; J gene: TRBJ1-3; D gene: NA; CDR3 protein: CASSHPPGVAGNTIYF; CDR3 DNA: TGTGCCAGCAGCCATCCGCCGGGGGTGGCTGGAAACACCATATATTTT
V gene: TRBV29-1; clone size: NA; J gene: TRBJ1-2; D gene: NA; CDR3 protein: CSVESGPGYGYTF; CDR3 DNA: TGCAGCGTTGAGTCTGGCCCGGGTTATGGCTACACCTTC
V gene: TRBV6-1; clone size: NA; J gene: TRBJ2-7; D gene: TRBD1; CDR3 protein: CASSEYGTGGYEQYF; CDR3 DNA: TGTGCCAGCAGTGAATATGGGACAGGGGGCTACGAGCAGTACTTC
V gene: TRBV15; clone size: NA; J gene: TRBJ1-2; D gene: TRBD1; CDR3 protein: CATQRDRGNYYGYTF; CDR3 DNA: TGTGCCACCCAGAGGGACAGGGGTAACTACTATGGCTACACCTTC
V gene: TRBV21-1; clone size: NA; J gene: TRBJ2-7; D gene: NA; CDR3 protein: CASSNPNEQYF; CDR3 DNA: TGTGCCAGCAGCAACCCCAACGAGCAGTACTTC
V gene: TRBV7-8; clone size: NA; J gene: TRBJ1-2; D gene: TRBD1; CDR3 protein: CASSSQGGTGVFGYTF; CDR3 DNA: TGTGCCAGCAGCTCCCAGGGGGGGACAGGAGTATTTGGCTACACCTTC
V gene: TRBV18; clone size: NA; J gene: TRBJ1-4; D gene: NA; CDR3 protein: CASSPRDGGPREKLFF; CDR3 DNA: TGTGCCAGCTCACCGAGGGACGGGGGGCCGCGTGAAAAACTGTTTTTT
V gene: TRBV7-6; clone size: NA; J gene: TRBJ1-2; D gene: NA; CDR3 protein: CASSLEQQGRGGYTF; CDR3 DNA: TGTGCCAGCAGCTTAGAACAACAGGGAAGGGGTGGCTACACCTTC
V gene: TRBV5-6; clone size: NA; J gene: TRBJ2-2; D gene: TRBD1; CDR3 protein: CASSDRSRDRGVSTGELFF; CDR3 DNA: TGTGCCAGCAGCGATAGGTCCCGGGACAGGGGAGTGAGCACCGGGGAGCTGTTTTTT
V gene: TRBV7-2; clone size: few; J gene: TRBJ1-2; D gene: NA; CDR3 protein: CASSLYSYYTF; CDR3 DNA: TGTGCCAGCAGCTTATACAGTTACTACACCTTC
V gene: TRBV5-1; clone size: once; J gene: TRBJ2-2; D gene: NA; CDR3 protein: CASSPRGENTGELFF; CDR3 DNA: TGCGCCAGCAGCCCAAGGGGTGAGAACACCGGGGAGCTGTTTTTT
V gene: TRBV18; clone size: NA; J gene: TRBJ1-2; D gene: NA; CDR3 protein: CASSPFRDNQFNYGYTF; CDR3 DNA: TGTGCCAGCTCACCATTCCGGGACAACCAATTTAACTATGGCTACACCTTC
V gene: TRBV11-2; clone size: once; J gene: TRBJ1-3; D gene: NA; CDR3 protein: CASSLDKWRVGGDSGNTIYF; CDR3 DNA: TGTGCCAGCAGCTTAGATAAATGGAGAGTTGGGGGCGACTCTGGAAACACCATATATTTT
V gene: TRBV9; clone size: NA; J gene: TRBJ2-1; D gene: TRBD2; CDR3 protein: CASSVLAGVGEQFF; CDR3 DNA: TGTGCCAGCAGCGTATTAGCGGGGGTTGGGGAGCAGTTCTTC
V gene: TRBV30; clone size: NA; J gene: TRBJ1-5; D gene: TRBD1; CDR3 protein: CAWSEGARNQPQHF; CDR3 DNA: TGTGCCTGGAGTGAGGGGGCTCGGAATCAGCCCCAGCATTTT
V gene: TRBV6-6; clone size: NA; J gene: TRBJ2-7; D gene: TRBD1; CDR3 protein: CASSHGQGGYEQYF; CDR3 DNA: TGTGCCAGCAGTCATGGACAGGGAGGCTACGAGCAGTACTTC
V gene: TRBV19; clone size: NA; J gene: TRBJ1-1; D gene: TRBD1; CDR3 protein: CASSITGGAGTEAFF; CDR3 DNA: TGTGCCAGTAGTATCACAGGGGGCGCGGGCACTGAAGCTTTCTTT
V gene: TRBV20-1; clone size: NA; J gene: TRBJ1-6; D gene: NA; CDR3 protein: CSATSGPLHF; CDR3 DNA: TGCAGTGCCACCAGTGGACCCCTCCACTTT
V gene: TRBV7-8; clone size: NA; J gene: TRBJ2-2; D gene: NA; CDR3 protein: CASSLAVSRANTGELFF; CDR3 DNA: TGTGCCAGCAGCTTAGCGGTCTCCCGCGCGAACACCGGGGAGCTGTTTTTT
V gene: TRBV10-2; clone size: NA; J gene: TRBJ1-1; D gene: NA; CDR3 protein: CASSGGGVGMDATRNRNTEAFF; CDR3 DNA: TGCGCCAGCAGTGGGGGGGGAGTAGGTATGGATGCGACAAGGAATAGGAACACTGAAGCTTTCTTT
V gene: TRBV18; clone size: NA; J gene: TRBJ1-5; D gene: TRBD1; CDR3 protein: CASSRDRESNQPQHF; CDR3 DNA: TGTGCCAGCTCACGGGACAGAGAGAGCAATCAGCCCCAGCATTTT
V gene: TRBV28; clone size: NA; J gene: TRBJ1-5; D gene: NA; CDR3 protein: CASSSGGRSQPQHF; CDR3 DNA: TGTGCCAGCAGTTCGGGGGGGCGTAGTCAGCCCCAGCATTTT
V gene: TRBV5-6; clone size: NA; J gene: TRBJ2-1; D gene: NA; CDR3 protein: CASSSDRFSSYNEQFF; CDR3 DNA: TGTGCCAGCAGCTCAGACAGGTTTAGCTCCTACAATGAGCAGTTCTTC
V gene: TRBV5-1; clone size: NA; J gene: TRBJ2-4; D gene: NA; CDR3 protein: CASSLEGVGNIQYF; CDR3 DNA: TGCGCCAGCAGCTTGGAAGGGGTCGGAAACATTCAGTACTTC
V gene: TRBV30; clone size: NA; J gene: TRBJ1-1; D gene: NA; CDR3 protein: CAWSVSGVWPEAFF; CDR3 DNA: TGTGCCTGGAGTGTAAGCGGGGTTTGGCCTGAAGCTTTCTTT
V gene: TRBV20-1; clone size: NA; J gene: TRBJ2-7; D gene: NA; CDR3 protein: CSASDRRMFYEQYF; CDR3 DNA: TGCAGTGCTAGTGACAGGAGGATGTTCTACGAGCAGTACTTC
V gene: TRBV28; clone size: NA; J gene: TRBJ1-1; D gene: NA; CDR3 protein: CASRSPTGGTEAFF; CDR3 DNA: TGTGCCAGCAGATCCCCAACCGGGGGCACTGAAGCTTTCTTT
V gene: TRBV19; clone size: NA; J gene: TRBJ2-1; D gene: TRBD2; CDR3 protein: CASRPRGGVYNEQFF; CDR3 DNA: TGTGCCAGTAGGCCCCGGGGGGGCGTCTACAATGAGCAGTTCTTC
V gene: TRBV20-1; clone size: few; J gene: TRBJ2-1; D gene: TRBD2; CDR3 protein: CSASPTSGGYNEQFF; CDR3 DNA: TGCAGTGCTAGTCCTACTAGCGGGGGCTACAATGAGCAGTTCTTC
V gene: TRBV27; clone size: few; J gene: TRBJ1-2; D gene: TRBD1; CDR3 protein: CASSPGTGARYGYTF; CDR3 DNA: TGTGCCAGCAGTCCCGGGACAGGGGCCCGGTATGGCTACACCTTC
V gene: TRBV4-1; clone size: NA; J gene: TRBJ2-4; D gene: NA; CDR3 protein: CASSSSVAKNIQYF; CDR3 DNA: TGCGCCAGCAGCTCCTCGGTAGCCAAAAACATTCAGTACTTC
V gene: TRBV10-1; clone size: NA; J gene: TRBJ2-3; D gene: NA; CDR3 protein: CASSRGHLTDTQYF; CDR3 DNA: TGCGCCAGCAGTAGGGGACACCTCACAGATACGCAGTATTTT
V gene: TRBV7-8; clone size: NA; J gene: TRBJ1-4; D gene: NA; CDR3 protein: CASSLAGNEKLFF; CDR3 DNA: TGTGCCAGCAGCTTGGCGGGGAACGAAAAACTGTTTTTT
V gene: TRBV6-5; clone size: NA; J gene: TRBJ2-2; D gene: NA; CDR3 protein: CASRIPGTGELFF; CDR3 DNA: TGTGCCAGCAGAATCCCGGGGACCGGGGAGCTGTTTTTT
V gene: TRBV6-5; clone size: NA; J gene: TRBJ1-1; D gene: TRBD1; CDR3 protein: CASGQGNEAFF; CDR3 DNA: TGTGCCAGCGGACAGGGGAACGAGGCTTTCTTT
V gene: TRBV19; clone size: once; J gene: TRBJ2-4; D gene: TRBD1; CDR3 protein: CASSPWDRGQENIQYF; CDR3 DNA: TGTGCCAGTAGTCCCTGGGACAGGGGACAGGAAAACATTCAGTACTTC
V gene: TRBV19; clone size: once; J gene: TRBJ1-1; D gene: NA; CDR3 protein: CASTGGAAGPTEAFF; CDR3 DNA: TGTGCCAGTACCGGGGGGGCCGCGGGCCCCACTGAAGCTTTCTTT
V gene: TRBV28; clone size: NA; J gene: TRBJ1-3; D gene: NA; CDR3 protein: CASDGRAGNTIYF; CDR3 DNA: TGTGCCAGCGACGGCAGGGCAGGAAACACCATATATTTT
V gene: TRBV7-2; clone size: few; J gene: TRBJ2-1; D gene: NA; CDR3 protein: CASSLGVGGQRNEQFF; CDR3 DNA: TGTGCCAGCAGCTTAGGCGTCGGGGGACAGCGCAATGAGCAGTTCTTC
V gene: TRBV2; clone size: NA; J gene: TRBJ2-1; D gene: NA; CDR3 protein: CASSEEPHYNEQFF; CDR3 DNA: TGTGCCAGCAGTGAAGAACCACACTACAATGAGCAGTTCTTC
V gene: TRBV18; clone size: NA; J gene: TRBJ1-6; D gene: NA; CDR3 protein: CASSPSGEPLHF; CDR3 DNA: TGTGCCAGCTCACCCTCAGGGGAACCCCTCCACTTT
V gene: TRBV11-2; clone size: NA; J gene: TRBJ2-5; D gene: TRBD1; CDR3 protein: CASSFPTGLSETQYF; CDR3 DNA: TGTGCCAGCAGCTTTCCGACAGGGCTAAGTGAGACCCAGTACTTC
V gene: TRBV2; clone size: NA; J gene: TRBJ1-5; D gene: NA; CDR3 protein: CASSEFGENQPQHF; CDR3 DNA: TGTGCCAGCAGTGAATTCGGGGAAAATCAGCCCCAGCATTTT
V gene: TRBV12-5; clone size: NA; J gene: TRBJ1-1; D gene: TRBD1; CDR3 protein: CASGLPRGPLYTEAFF; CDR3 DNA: TGTGCTAGTGGTTTGCCCAGGGGGCCTCTGTACACTGAAGCTTTCTTT